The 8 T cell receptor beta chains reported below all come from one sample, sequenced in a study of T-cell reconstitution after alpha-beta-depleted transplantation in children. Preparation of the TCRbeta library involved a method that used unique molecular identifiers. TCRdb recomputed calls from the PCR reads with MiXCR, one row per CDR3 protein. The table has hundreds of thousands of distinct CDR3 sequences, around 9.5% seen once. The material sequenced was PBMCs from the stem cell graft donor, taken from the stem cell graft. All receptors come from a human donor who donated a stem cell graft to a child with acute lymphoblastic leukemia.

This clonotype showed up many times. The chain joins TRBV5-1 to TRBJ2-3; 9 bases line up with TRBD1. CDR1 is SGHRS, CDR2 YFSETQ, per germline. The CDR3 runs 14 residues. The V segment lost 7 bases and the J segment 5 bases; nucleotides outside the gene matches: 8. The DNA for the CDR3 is TGCGCCAGCGGATCGGGACAGGGTGGAGATACGCAGTATTTT. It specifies CASGSGQGGDTQYF.

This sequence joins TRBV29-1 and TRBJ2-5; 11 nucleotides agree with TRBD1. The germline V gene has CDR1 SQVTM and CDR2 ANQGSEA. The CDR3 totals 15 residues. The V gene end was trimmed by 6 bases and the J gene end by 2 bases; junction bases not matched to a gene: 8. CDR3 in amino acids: CSVAGTGGNQETQYF. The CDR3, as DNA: TGCAGCGTAGCCGGGACAGGGGGGAATCAAGAGACCCAGTACTTC.

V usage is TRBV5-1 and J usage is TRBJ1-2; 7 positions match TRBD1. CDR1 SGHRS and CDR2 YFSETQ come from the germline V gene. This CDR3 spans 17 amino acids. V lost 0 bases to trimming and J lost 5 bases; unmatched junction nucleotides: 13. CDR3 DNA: TGCGCCAGCAGCTTGGAACCTGGGACAGCTACATGGTATGGCTACACCTTC. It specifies CASSLEPGTATWYGYTF.

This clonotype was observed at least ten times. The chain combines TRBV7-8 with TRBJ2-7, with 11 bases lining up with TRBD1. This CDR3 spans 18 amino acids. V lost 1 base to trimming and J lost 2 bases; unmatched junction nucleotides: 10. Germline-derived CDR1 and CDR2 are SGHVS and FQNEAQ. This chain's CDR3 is CASSLVVFPGQGAYEQYF. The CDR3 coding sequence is TGTGCCAGCAGCTTAGTAGTATTTCCGGGACAGGGGGCCTACGAGCAGTACTTC. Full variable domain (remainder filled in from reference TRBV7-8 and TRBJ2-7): GAGVSQSPRYKVAKRGQDVALRCDPISGHVSLFWYQQALGQGPEFLTYFQNEAQLDKSGLPSDRFFAERPEGSVSTLKIQRTQQEDSAVYLCASSLVVFPGQGAYEQYFGPGTRLTVT.

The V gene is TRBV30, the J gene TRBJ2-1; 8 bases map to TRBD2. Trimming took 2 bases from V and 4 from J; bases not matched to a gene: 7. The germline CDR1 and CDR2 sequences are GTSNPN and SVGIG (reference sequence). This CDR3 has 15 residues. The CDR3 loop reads CAWSLGGASYNEQFF. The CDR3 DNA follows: TGTGCCTGGAGTCTCGGGGGGGCGTCGTACAATGAGCAGTTCTTC.

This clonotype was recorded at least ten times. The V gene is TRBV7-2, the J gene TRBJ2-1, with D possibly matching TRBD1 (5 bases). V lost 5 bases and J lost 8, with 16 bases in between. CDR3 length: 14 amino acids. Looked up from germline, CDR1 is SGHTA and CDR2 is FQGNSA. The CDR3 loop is CASSLMAVGDEQFF. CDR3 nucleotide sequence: TGTGCCAGCAGCCTCATGGCAGTAGGGGATGAGCAGTTCTTC.

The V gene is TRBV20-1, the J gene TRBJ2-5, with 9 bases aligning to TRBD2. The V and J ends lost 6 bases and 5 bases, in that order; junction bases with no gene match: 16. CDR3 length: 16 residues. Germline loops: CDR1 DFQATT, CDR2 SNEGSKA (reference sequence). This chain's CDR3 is CSALGAGGYREETQYF. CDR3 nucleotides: TGCAGTGCCCTGGGAGCGGGGGGCTACCGGGAGGAGACCCAGTACTTC.

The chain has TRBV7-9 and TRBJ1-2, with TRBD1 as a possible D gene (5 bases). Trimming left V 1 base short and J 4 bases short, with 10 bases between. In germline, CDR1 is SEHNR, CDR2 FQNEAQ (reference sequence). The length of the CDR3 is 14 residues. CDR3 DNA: TGTGCCAGCAGCTTAGGGGGGGAGAGCTATGGCTACACCTTC. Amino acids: CASSLGGESYGYTF.